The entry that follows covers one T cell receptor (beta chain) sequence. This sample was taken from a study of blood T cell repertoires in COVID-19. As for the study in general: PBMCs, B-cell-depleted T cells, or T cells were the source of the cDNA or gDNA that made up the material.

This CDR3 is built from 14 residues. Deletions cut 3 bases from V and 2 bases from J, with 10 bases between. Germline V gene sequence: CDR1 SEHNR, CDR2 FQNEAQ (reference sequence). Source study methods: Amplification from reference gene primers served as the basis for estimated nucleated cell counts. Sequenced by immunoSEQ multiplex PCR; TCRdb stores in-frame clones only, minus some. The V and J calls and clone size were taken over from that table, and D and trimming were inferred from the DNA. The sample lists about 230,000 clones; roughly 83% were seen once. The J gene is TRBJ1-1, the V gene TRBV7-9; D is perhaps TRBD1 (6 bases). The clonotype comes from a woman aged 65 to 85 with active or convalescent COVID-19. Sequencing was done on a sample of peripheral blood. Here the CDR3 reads CASSFQGTNTEAFF. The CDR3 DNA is TGTGCCAGCAGCTTTCAGGGGACCAACACTGAAGCTTTCTTT.